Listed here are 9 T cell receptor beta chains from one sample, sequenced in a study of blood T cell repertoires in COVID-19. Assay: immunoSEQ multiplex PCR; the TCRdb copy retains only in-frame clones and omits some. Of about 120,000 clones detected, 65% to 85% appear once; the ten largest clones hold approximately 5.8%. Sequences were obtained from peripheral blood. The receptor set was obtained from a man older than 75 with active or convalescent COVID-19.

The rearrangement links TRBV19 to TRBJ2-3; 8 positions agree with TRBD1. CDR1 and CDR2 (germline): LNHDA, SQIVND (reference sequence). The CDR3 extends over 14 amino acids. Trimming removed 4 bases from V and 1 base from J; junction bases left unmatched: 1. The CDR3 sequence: CASSTTGGTDTQYF. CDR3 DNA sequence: TGTGCCAGTAGTACGACAGGGGGCACAGATACGCAGTATTTT.

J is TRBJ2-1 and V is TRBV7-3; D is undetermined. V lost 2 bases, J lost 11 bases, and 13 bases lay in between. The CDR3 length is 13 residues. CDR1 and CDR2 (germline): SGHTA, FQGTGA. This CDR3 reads CASSLGQANQQFF. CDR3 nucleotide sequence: TGTGCCAGCAGCTTAGGGCAGGCTAACCAGCAGTTCTTC.

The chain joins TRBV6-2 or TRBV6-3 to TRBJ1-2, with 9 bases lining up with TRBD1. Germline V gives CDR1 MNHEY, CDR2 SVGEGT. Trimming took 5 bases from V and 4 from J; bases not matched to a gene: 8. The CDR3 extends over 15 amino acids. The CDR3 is CASSERTGVSYGYTF. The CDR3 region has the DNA TGTGCCAGCAGTGAGAGGACAGGGGTGAGCTATGGCTACACCTTC.

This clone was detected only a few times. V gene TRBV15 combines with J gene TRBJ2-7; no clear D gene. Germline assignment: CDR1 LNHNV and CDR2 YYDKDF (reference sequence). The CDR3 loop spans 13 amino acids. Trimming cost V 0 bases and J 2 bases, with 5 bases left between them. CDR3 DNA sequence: TGTGCCACCAGCAGAGATTTCACCTACGAGCAGTACTTC. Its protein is CATSRDFTYEQYF.

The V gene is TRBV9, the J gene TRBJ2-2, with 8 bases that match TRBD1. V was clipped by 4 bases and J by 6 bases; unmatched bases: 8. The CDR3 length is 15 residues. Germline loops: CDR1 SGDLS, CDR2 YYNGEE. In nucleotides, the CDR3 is TGTGCCAGCAGCCTTCACAGGGGGAGGTCCGGGGAGCTGTTTTTT. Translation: CASSLHRGRSGELFF.

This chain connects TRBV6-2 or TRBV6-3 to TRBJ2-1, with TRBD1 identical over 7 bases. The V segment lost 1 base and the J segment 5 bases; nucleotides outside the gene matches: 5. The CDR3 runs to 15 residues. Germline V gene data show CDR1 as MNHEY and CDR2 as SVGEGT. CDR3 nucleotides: TGTGCCAGCAGTTACTTGTCTGGGACAGACAATGAGCAGTTCTTC. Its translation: CASSYLSGTDNEQFF.

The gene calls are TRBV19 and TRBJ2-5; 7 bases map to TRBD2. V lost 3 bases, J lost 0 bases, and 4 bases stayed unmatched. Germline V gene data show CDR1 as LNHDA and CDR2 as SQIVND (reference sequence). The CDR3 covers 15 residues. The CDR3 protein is CASSIRGSYQETQYF. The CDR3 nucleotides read TGTGCCAGTAGTATCCGCGGGAGCTACCAAGAGACCCAGTACTTC.

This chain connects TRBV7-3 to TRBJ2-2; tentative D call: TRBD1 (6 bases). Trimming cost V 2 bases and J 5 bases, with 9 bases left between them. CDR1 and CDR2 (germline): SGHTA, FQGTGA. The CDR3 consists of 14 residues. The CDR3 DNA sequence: TGTGCCAGCAGCTTACAGGGGTTAACCGGGGAGCTGTTTTTT. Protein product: CASSLQGLTGELFF.

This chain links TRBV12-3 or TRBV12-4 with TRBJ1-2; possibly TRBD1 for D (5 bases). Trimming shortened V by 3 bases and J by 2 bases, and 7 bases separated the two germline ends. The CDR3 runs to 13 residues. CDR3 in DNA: TGTGCCAGCAGTTTTGCAGGGAACTATGGCTACACCTTC. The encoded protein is CASSFAGNYGYTF.